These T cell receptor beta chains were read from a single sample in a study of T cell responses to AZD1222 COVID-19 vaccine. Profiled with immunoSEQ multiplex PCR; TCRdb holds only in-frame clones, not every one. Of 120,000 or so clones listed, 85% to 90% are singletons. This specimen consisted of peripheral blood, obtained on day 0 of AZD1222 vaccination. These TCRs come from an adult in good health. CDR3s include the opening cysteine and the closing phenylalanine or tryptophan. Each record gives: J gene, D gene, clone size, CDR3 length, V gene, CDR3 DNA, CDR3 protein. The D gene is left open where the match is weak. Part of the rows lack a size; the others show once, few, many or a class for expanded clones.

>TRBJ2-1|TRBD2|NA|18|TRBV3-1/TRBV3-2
TGTGCCAGCAGCCAAGATCGTCCCCGGACTAGCGGGGTTCAGGAGCAGTTCTTC
CASSQDRPRTSGVQEQFF
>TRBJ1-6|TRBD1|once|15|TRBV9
TGTGCCAGCAGCCCTGGACAGGGGCCGAATTCACCCCTCCACTTT
CASSPGQGPNSPLHF
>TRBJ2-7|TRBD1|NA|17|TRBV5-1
TGCGCCAGCAGCCCGGAGCCGTTAAGACAGGGCTCCTACGAGCAGTACTTC
CASSPEPLRQGSYEQYF
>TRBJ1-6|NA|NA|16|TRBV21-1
TGTGCCAGCAGGAAGACCTGGGGCAGGGCGCGGGCGTCCCTCCACTTT
CASRKTWGRARASLHF
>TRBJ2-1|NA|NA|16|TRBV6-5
TGTGCCAGCAGTTACCCGGTTCGGCTTCATAACAATGAGCAGTTCTTC
CASSYPVRLHNNEQFF
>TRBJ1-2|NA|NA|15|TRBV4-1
TGCGCCAGCAGCCCGGGAGGGGGTCAGGCCTATGGCTACACCTTC
CASSPGGGQAYGYTF
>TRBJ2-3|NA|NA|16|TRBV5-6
TGTGCCAGCAGCTCGTCCCCCCGGGGAAGCACAGATACGCAGTATTTT
CASSSSPRGSTDTQYF
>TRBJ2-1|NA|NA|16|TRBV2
TGTGCCAGCAGTGAAGCGCGGTCTAGCTCCTACAATGAGCAGTTCTTC
CASSEARSSSYNEQFF
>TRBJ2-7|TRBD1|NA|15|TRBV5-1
TGCGCCAGCAGCTTGCGACAGGGGCGTGTTGGCGAGCAGTACTTC
CASSLRQGRVGEQYF
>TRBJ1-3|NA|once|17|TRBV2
TGTGCCAGCACCACAGACGGGGGTTTCCGTCCTGGAAACACCATATATTTT
CASTTDGGFRPGNTIYF
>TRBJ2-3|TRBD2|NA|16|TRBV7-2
TGTGCCAGCAGCTTAGCTAGCGGGGGAGTCGCAGATACGCAGTATTTT
CASSLASGGVADTQYF
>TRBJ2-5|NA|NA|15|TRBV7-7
TGTGCCAGCAGCTTAAACGACGGAGACCAAGAGACCCAGTACTTC
CASSLNDGDQETQYF
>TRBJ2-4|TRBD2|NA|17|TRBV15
TGTGCCACCAGCAGCGGGCTGGCTAGCGGGGCAGAAAACATTCAGTACTTC
CATSSGLASGAENIQYF
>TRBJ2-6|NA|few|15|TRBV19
TGTGCCAGTACTTCGAAGGGATCTGGGGCCAACGTCCTGACTTTC
CASTSKGSGANVLTF
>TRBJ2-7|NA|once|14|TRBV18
TGTGCCAGCTCACTTCTGGGCACACCGGCCGAGCAGTACTTC
CASSLLGTPAEQYF
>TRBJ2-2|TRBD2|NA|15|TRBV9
TGTGCCAGCAGCGTAAGACTAGCGGGGACCGGGGAGCTGTTTTTT
CASSVRLAGTGELFF
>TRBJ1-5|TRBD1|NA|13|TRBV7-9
TGTGCCAGCAGCTCACAGGGGGACCAGCCCCAGCATTTT
CASSSQGDQPQHF
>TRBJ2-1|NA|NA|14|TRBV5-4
TGTGCCAGCAGCCGGGGGCCTTTCGGCAATGAGCAGTTCTTC
CASSRGPFGNEQFF
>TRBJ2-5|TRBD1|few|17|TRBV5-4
TGTGCCAGCAGCTTGGTCGGGACAGGGGAGTTTGCGGAGACCCAGTACTTC
CASSLVGTGEFAETQYF
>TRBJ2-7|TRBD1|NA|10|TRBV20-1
TGCAGTGCTCTCCGGGACAGGCCTCTATTC
CSALRDRPLF
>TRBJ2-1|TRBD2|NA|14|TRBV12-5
TGTGCTAGTGCCCTCCTAGCGGGAACAAGTGAGCAGTTCTTC
CASALLAGTSEQFF
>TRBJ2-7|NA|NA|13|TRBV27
TGTGCCAGCGGTGAGGCAGGGGTCCACGAGCAGTACTTC
CASGEAGVHEQYF
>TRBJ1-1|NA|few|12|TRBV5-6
TGTGCCAGCAGCCCGGGGGGGAGCCAAGCTTTCTTT
CASSPGGSQAFF
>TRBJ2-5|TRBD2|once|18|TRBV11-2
TGTGCCAGCAGCCACCGGGATAGACTAGCGGAGGAGCAAGAGACCCAGTACTTC
CASSHRDRLAEEQETQYF
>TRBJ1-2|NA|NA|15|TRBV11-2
TGTGCCAGCAGCCGACGAGAAACGACGGCCTATGGCTACACCTTC
CASSRRETTAYGYTF
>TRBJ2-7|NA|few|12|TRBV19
TGTGCCAGTAGTTCCGATCTTTACGAGCAGTACTTC
CASSSDLYEQYF
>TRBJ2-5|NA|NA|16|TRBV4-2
TGTGCCAGCAGCCAAGATAGGATGGGGGGCAGGGAGACCCAGTACTTC
CASSQDRMGGRETQYF
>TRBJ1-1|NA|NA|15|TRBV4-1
TGCGCCAGCAGCCAGTGGACGGAATTGAACACTGAAGCTTTCTTT
CASSQWTELNTEAFF
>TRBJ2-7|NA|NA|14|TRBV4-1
TGCGCCAGCAGCCAAGACGTCGGGATTTACGAGCAGTACTTC
CASSQDVGIYEQYF
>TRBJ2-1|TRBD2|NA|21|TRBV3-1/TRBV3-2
TGTGCCAGCAGCCAAGACCGGCTAGCGGGGGGCAGGGGGTATTCCTACAATGAGCAGTTCTTC
CASSQDRLAGGRGYSYNEQFF
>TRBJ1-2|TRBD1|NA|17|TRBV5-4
TGTGCCAGCAGCCGCGGGGGGACAGGGGCCTTTAACTATGGCTACACCTTC
CASSRGGTGAFNYGYTF
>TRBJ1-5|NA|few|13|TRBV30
TGTGCCTGGTCGGGGGGAGGCAATCAGCCCCAGCATTTT
CAWSGGGNQPQHF
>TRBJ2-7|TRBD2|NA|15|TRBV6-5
TGTGCCAACCCTCTACCGGGACTAGCGGGAGACGAGCAGTACTTC
CANPLPGLAGDEQYF
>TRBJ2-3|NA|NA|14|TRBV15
TGTGCCAGCGGACCGGGATCAAGCACAGATACGCAGTATTTT
CASGPGSSTDTQYF
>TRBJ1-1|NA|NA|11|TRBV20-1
TGCAGTGCTGCCTTTGATACTGAAGCTTTCTTT
CSAAFDTEAFF
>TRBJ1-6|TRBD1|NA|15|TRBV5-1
TGCGCCAGCAGCTTGAGGACAGGGGTCGATTCACCCCTCCACTTT
CASSLRTGVDSPLHF
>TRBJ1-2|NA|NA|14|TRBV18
TGTGCCAGCTCACCGGGACCGAATAACTATGGCTACACCTTC
CASSPGPNNYGYTF
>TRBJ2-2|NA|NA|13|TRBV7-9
TGTGCCAGCAGCTTAGCGCGCGGGGTGAAGCTGTTTTTT
CASSLARGVKLFF
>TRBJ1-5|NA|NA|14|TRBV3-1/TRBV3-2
TGTGCCAGCAGCCCTCAGGGATCCAATCAGCCCCAGCATTTT
CASSPQGSNQPQHF
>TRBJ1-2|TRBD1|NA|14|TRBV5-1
TGCGCCAGCAGCATGGGACAGGCCTACTATGGCTACACCTTC
CASSMGQAYYGYTF